This TCR beta chain stems from a study of shared clonotypes between healthy human individuals. The protocol was immunoSEQ multiplex PCR, while the TCRdb copy is restricted to in-frame clones and leaves out a portion. In the table there are about 2.1 million clones, about 93% of which are singletons. CD45RO negativity and positive selection for CCR7 defined naive CD8 cells, a population that excluded terminally differentiated effector memory CD45RA+ cells. CDR3 length: 15 residues. The V gene's germline CDR1 is MGHDK and CDR2 SYGVNS. The germline V and J ends were trimmed by 4 bases and 8 bases, with 18 bases remaining between them.

The chain employs TRBV25-1 and TRBJ1-5, with a possible D match to TRBD1 (6 bases). Sample: naive CD8+ T cells from PBMCs. The receptor was derived from a man aged 18 to 35 in good health. Some clones in this sample may be carry-over from other donors' samples. CDR3 bases: TGTGCCAGCAGTGCCCGGGGGCGGACCGGGGAGCCCCAGCATTTT. Its protein product is CASSARGRTGEPQHF. The entire variable domain, with the rest obtained from reference TRBV25-1 and TRBJ1-5, is as follows: EADIYQTPRYLVIGTGKKITLECSQTMGHDKMYWYQQDPGMELHLIHYSYGVNSTEKGDLSSESTVSRIRTEHFPLTLESARPSHTSQYLCASSARGRTGEPQHFGDGTRLSIL.